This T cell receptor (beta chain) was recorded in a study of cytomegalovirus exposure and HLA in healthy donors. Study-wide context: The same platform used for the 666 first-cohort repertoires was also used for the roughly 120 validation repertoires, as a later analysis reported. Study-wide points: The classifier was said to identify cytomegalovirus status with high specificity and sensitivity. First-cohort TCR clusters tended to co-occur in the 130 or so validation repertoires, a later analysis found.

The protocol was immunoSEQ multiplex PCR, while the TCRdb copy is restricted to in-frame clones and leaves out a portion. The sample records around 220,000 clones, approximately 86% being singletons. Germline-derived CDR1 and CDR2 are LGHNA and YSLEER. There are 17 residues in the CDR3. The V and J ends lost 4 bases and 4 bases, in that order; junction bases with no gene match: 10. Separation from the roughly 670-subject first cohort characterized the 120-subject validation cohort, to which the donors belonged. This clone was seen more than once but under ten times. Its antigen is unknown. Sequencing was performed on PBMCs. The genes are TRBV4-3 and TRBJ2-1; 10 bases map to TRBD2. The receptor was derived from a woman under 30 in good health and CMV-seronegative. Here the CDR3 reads CASSPRSSGRTYNEQFF. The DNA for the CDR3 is TGCGCCAGCAGCCCCCGATCTAGCGGGAGAACATACAATGAGCAGTTCTTC.